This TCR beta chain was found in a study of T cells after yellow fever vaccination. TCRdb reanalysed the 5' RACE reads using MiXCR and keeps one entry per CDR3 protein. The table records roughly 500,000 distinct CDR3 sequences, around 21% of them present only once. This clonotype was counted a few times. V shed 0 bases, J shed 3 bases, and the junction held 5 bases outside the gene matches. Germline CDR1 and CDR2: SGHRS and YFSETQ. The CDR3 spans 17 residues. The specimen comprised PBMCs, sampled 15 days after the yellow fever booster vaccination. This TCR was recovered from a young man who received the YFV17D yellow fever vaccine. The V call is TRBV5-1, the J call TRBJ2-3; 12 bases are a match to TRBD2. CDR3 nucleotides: TGCGCCAGCAGCTTGGCCTGGACTAGCGGGAAAACAGATACGCAGTATTTT. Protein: CASSLAWTSGKTDTQYF.